The 31 T cell receptor beta chains in this list originate from one sample, sequenced in a study of shared clonotypes between healthy human individuals. Profiling relied on immunoSEQ multiplex PCR, and the TCRdb table lists in-frame clones only, not all of them. Among nearly 600,000 clones listed, around 95% were seen once. Only CD45RO-negative cells positively selected for CCR7 counted as naive CD8 cells, so terminally differentiated effector memory CD45RA+ cells were excluded. The sequenced material came from naive CD8+ T cells sorted from blood. The receptor source for this set is a woman aged 25-40 years in good health.

The gene calls are TRBV21-1 and TRBJ2-3; the table's D call, TRBD2, has no DNA check behind it. TRBV21-1 is a known pseudogene. The CDR3 covers 16 residues. In DNA form, the CDR3 reads TGTGCCAGCAGCAATCCTGGGACTAGGAGCACAGATACGCAGTATTTT. Translated, it gives CASSNPGTRSTDTQYF.

The V and J genes are TRBV5-8 and TRBJ2-3; TRBD2 matches 13 bases. The CDR3 length is 18 residues. Germline V gene data show CDR1 as SGHTS and CDR2 as YDEGEE. V was pared by 3 bases and J by 6 bases, with 13 bases of the junction left unmatched. The chain's CDR3 is CASSWELQETSGRDTQYF. DNA of the CDR3: TGTGCCAGCAGCTGGGAACTACAGGAGACTAGCGGGAGGGATACGCAGTATTTT.

The V gene is TRBV28, the J gene TRBJ2-3; tentative D call: TRBD2 (5 bases). Trimming shortened V by 7 bases and J by 0 bases, and 17 bases separated the two germline ends. The CDR3 length is 16 residues. The V gene's germline CDR1 is MDHEN and CDR2 SYDVKM. The CDR3 region is CASINPRLTSTDTQYF. The CDR3 DNA reads TGTGCCAGCATCAATCCTAGACTAACTAGCACAGATACGCAGTATTTT.

For this clone: The sample holds other DNA sequences that translate to the same CDR3. The chain joins TRBV28 to TRBJ1-5, with D perhaps TRBD1 (5 bases). The CDR3 has 13 residues. Germline V gene lookup returns CDR1 MDHEN and CDR2 SYDVKM. V lost 3 bases and J 5 bases, leaving 8 bases between the germline ends. The CDR3 reads CASSFGGDQPQHF. The CDR3 DNA sequence: TGTGCCAGCAGTTTTGGGGGTGATCAGCCCCAGCATTTT.

The CDR3 sequence is CASSIVGANVLTF. DNA of the CDR3: TGTGCCAGTAGTATAGTAGGGGCCAACGTCCTGACTTTC. This chain connects TRBV19 to TRBJ2-6; D is uncertain. The CDR3 is made up of 13 amino acids. V was trimmed by 1 base and J by 4 bases, leaving 2 bases between them. Germline V CDR1 and CDR2: LNHDA, SQIVND (reference sequence).

The chain combines TRBV9 with TRBJ1-5; maybe TRBD1 (6 bases). Germline V gene data show CDR1 as SGDLS and CDR2 as YYNGEE. The V gene lost 0 bases and the J gene lost 7 bases, with 11 bases spanning the gap. The CDR3 runs 14 residues. CDR3 residues: CASSVDWGHQPQHF. DNA for the CDR3: TGTGCCAGCAGCGTAGATTGGGGGCACCAGCCCCAGCATTTT. The variable domain in full, with the rest retrieved from reference TRBV9 and TRBJ1-5, is DSGVTQTPKHLITATGQRVTLRCSPRSGDLSVYWYQQSLDQGLQFLIQYYNGEERAKGNILERFSAQQFPDLHSELNLSSLELGDSALYFCASSVDWGHQPQHFGDGTRLSIL.

For this clone: The sample has other DNA sequences that encode this CDR3 too. This chain joins TRBV20-1 and TRBJ2-7; D gene ambiguous. Trimming took 2 bases from V and 3 from J, leaving 5 bases between them. CDR3 size: 11 residues. From germline, CDR1 is DFQATT and CDR2 SNEGSKA (reference sequence). The CDR3 sequence is CSARSSYEQYF. Written as DNA, the CDR3 is TGCAGTGCTAGATCCAGCTACGAGCAGTACTTC.

The CDR3 here is CASSLAHYNQPQHF. In DNA form, the CDR3 reads TGTGCCAGCAGCTTGGCTCACTACAATCAGCCCCAGCATTTT. The chain combines TRBV5-6 with TRBJ1-5, with no clear D. Germline V CDR1 and CDR2: SGHDT, YYEEEE. V dropped 0 bases and J dropped 3 bases, with 7 bases sitting between them. The CDR3 has 14 amino acids.

This chain connects TRBV7-7 to TRBJ2-5; the match to TRBD2 covers 8 bases. The CDR3 length is 16 residues. Unmatched junction bases numbered 13, after V lost 5 bases and J lost 5 bases. Germline CDR1 reads SSHAT; CDR2 reads FNYEAQ (reference sequence). This CDR3 is CASSGTVGRAGETQYF. The CDR3 DNA follows: TGTGCCAGCAGCGGGACGGTCGGGAGGGCCGGGGAGACCCAGTACTTC.

The CDR3 DNA is TGTGCCAGCAGCAACCCCCGGGACTCAGAGCAGTTCTTC. It translates to CASSNPRDSEQFF. This chain joins TRBV21-1 and TRBJ2-1; the table names TRBD2, a call not compared with the DNA. TRBV21-1 constitutes a pseudogene. This CDR3 comprises 13 residues.

The chain is built from TRBV4-2 and TRBJ2-3, with D perhaps TRBD1 or TRBD2 (7 bases each). Germline values: CDR1 LGHNA, CDR2 YNFKEQ. The CDR3 spans 17 residues. V was trimmed by 6 bases and J by 4 bases, leaving 23 bases between them. The CDR3 region has the DNA TGTGCCAGCAGACCGCGGGTGGGAGGGGGCCGGTCAGATACGCAGTATTTT. It specifies CASRPRVGGGRSDTQYF.

This chain uses TRBV27 with TRBJ2-1, with D perhaps matching TRBD2 (5 bases). V lost 7 bases and J lost 9, with 10 bases in between. The CDR3 has 11 residues. Germline loops: CDR1 MNHEY, CDR2 SMNVEV (reference sequence). The CDR3 DNA reads as TGTGCCAGCATGTGGGAGACTGAGCAGTTCTTC. This codes for CASMWETEQFF.

The chain has TRBV11-2 and TRBJ1-2, with no clear D. V lost 1 base to trimming and J lost 1 base, with 7 bases between them. This CDR3 is 14 amino acids long. Germline V gene sequence: CDR1 SGHAT, CDR2 FQNNGV. CDR3 nucleotide sequence: TGTGCCAGCAGCTTAGGACAAGATAACTATGGCTACACCTTC. The encoded protein is CASSLGQDNYGYTF.

The rearrangement joins TRBV28 to TRBJ2-7; 9 nucleotides agree with TRBD1. This CDR3 is built from 15 residues. Germline CDR1 is MDHEN and CDR2 is SYDVKM. Trimming removed 2 bases from V and 1 base from J; junction bases left unmatched: 3. CDR3 DNA: TGTGCCAGCAGTTTAGATGGGACAGGGTCCTACGAGCAGTACTTC. Its translation: CASSLDGTGSYEQYF.

This rearrangement joins TRBV28 to TRBJ1-4; possibly TRBD1 for D (6 bases). Germline CDR1 and CDR2: MDHEN and SYDVKM. V was clipped by 5 bases and J by 4 bases, with 11 bases between them. The CDR3 has 14 residues. CDR3 loop: CASSTGQNNEKLFF. The DNA of the CDR3 is TGTGCCAGCAGTACTGGACAGAATAATGAAAAACTGTTTTTT.

This clone was counted a single time. The chain uses TRBV21-1 and TRBJ1-5; the table assigns TRBD1, which was not confirmed against the DNA. TRBV21-1 is a pseudogene. This CDR3 contains 15 residues. The CDR3 DNA is TGTGCCAGCACCCTTTGGGGGCCGCGCAATCAGCCCCAGCATTTT. It is translated as CASTLWGPRNQPQHF.

V usage is TRBV27 and J usage is TRBJ1-2; D might be TRBD1 (5 bases). The CDR3 has 15 residues. Per the germline V gene, CDR1 is MNHEY and CDR2 is SMNVEV (reference sequence). V was shortened by 6 bases and J by 3 bases, with 17 bases between the two germline ends. CDR3 DNA sequence: TGTGCCAGCAGGGGACGCCCCCCCCTTGACTATGGCTACACCTTC. Encoded protein: CASRGRPPLDYGYTF.

This clone was seen only once. The rearrangement links TRBV11-2 to TRBJ2-7; TRBD1 matches 8 bases. The V gene end was trimmed by 0 bases and the J gene end by 4 bases; junction bases not matched to a gene: 11. The germline V gene encodes CDR1 SGHAT and CDR2 FQNNGV. This CDR3 region has 17 residues. In DNA form, the CDR3 reads TGTGCCAGCAGCTTAGATCTGTCAGGACAGGGAGTATACGAGCAGTACTTC. Its protein product is CASSLDLSGQGVYEQYF.

The gene calls are TRBV7-9 and TRBJ2-5; D is unresolved. This CDR3 is built from 16 residues. Germline-derived CDR1 and CDR2 are SEHNR and FQNEAQ (reference sequence). V was trimmed by 1 base and J by 5 bases, leaving 17 bases between them. As DNA, the CDR3 is TGTGCCAGCAGCTTAGGGTCACTCACGCCTGCCGAGACCCAGTACTTC. Translating it yields CASSLGSLTPAETQYF.

The J gene is TRBJ2-4, the V gene TRBV6-1; D gene uncertain. CDR1 is MNHNS and CDR2 is SASEGT in the germline V gene. The CDR3 extends over 17 amino acids. The germline V and J ends were trimmed by 4 bases and 3 bases, with 19 bases remaining between them. The CDR3 loop reads CASSGITVGYGKNIQYF. CDR3 nucleotide sequence: TGTGCCAGCAGTGGCATAACGGTGGGGTACGGCAAAAACATTCAGTACTTC.

J is TRBJ2-5 and V is TRBV5-1; no firm D call. Deletions cut 1 base from V and 3 bases from J, with 13 bases between. The CDR3 contains 15 residues. Germline V lookup: CDR1 SGHRS, CDR2 YFSETQ. For the CDR3, the DNA is TGCGCCAGCAGCTTGTTAGCATCAGGAAAAGAGACCCAGTACTTC. This encodes CASSLLASGKETQYF.

This clone was observed once. The chain is built from TRBV28 and TRBJ2-1; the match to TRBD2 covers 12 bases. From germline, CDR1 is MDHEN and CDR2 SYDVKM. V lost 6 bases, J lost 0 bases, and 0 bases stayed unmatched. This CDR3 contains 15 residues. CDR3 nucleotide sequence: TGTGCCAGCAGGACTAGCGGGAGCTCCTACAATGAGCAGTTCTTC. Amino acid sequence: CASRTSGSSYNEQFF.

J is TRBJ2-1 and V is TRBV19; D gene unclear. In germline, CDR1 is LNHDA, CDR2 SQIVND (reference sequence). V lost 1 base to trimming and J lost 5 bases, with 6 bases between them. CDR3 length equals 13 residues. The CDR3: CASSIAPNNEQFF. In nucleotides, the CDR3 is TGTGCCAGTAGTATAGCGCCAAACAATGAGCAGTTCTTC.

The rearrangement uses TRBV5-6 and TRBJ2-7; D is perhaps TRBD1 (5 bases). V gave up 1 base and J gave up 4 bases, with 12 bases separating them. The CDR3 contains 14 residues. CDR1 is SGHDT and CDR2 is YYEEEE in the germline V gene. The CDR3 sequence: CASSLYTGGYEQYF. For the CDR3, the DNA is TGTGCCAGCAGCTTGTACACAGGTGGTTACGAGCAGTACTTC.

The table lists this clone with a count of one. Other nucleotide sequences in the sample specify the same CDR3. The CDR3 reads CASSYGGTGYEQYF. The CDR3 DNA sequence: TGTGCCAGCAGTTATGGCGGGACCGGGTACGAGCAGTACTTC. The rearrangement joins TRBV6-6 to TRBJ2-7; a weak D match, TRBD2 (6 bases). Germline lookup yields CDR1 MNHNY and CDR2 SVGAGI (reference sequence). The CDR3 consists of 14 residues. V gave up 3 bases and J gave up 4 bases, with 13 bases separating them.

V and J are TRBV5-6 and TRBJ2-5, with 9 nucleotides matching TRBD1. The V and J ends lost 0 bases and 4 bases, in that order; junction bases with no gene match: 7. CDR3 size: 16 residues. The germline V gene encodes CDR1 SGHDT and CDR2 YYEEEE. Here the CDR3 reads CASSLEGTGIGETQYF. Written as DNA, the CDR3 is TGTGCCAGCAGCTTGGAGGGGACAGGGATTGGAGAGACCCAGTACTTC. The full variable domain, completed using reference TRBV5-6 and TRBJ2-5, is DAGVTQSPTHLIKTRGQQVTLRCSPKSGHDTVSWYQQALGQGPQFIFQYYEEEERQRGNFPDRFSGHQFPNYSSELNVNALLLGDSALYLCASSLEGTGIGETQYFGPGTRLLVL.

This chain joins TRBV7-9 and TRBJ1-1; D is undetermined. The V end was cut by 4 bases, the J end by 1 base, with 10 bases between. Germline assignment: CDR1 SEHNR and CDR2 FQNEAQ (reference sequence). CDR3 size: 14 residues. The CDR3 nucleotides are TGTGCCAGCAGCTCCAGGACGGAGAACACTGAAGCTTTCTTT. It specifies CASSSRTENTEAFF.

This sequence joins TRBV27 and TRBJ1-1; TRBD1 agrees at 11 bases. This CDR3 is built from 15 residues. From germline, CDR1 is MNHEY and CDR2 SMNVEV (reference sequence). Trimming cost V 4 bases and J 6 bases; bases outside gene matches: 7. The CDR3 nucleotides are TGTGCCAGCAGTTATGGGACAGGGGGAAACTCTGAAGCTTTCTTT. Translating gives CASSYGTGGNSEAFF.

The CDR3 loop reads CASSQGPTGNGVITGELFF. CDR3 bases: TGCGCCAGCAGCCAAGGCCCGACAGGGAATGGAGTAATCACCGGGGAGCTGTTTTTT. The chain is built from TRBV4-1 and TRBJ2-2; 7 bases are shared with TRBD1. There are 19 residues in the CDR3. J gave up 4 bases and V 1 base, and 15 bases lay outside the gene matches. The V gene's germline CDR1 is MGHRA and CDR2 YSYEKL.

V usage is TRBV25-1 and J usage is TRBJ2-7; D uncertain. The CDR3 length is 11 residues. Germline CDR1 reads MGHDK; CDR2 reads SYGVNS. Deletions cut 6 bases from V and 2 bases from J, with 5 bases between. CDR3 DNA sequence: TGTGCCAGCAGGGCAACCTACGAGCAGTACTTC. Its translation is CASRATYEQYF.

The chain joins TRBV27 to TRBJ2-5, with D uncertain. The closer fit of TRBJ2-7 to the DNA end suggests the J call may be wrong. CDR3 length: 14 residues. CDR1 is MNHEY, CDR2 SMNVEV, per germline (reference sequence). CDR3 amino acids: CASSLSVVGYEQYF. For the CDR3, the DNA is TGTGCCAGCAGTTTATCGGTGGTAGGGTACGAGCAGTACTTC.